The source of this TCR beta chain is a study of brain T cells in children with intractable seizures. Stated time point: blood from clinic visit 5 months post-surgery; TSC patient then seizure free. Surgery cases with the highest brain T cell transcript signatures were chosen for sequencing. TCRdb's table, derived via immunoSEQ multiplex PCR, lists solely in-frame clones and lacks some. This repertoire shows 340,000 or so clones, over 90% found once; its top ten account for roughly 6%. V dropped 3 bases and J dropped 7 bases, with 10 bases sitting between them. The CDR3 has 13 amino acids. Germline V CDR1 and CDR2: KGHSH, LQKENI.

The clonotype originates from a boy under two years old with tuberous sclerosis and intractable seizures. The sequenced sample was peripheral blood, obtained 4 to 5 months after surgery. The chain couples TRBV18 to TRBJ1-5; D is unresolved. CDR3: CASSPAVSQPQHF. DNA of the CDR3: TGTGCCAGCTCACCGGCAGTCTCCCAGCCCCAGCATTTT.